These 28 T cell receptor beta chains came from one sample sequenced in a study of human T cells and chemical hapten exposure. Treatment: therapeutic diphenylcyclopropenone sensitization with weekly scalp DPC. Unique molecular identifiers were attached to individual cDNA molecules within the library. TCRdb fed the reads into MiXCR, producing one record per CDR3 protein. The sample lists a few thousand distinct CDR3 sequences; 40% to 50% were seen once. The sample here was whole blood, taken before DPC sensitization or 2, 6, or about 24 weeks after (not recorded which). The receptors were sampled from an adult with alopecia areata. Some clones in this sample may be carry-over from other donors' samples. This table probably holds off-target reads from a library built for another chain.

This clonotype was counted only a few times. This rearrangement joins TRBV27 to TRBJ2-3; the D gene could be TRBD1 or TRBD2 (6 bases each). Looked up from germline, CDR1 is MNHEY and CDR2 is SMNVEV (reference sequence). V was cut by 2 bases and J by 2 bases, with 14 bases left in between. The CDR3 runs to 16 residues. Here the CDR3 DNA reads TGTGCCAGCAGTTTACTCGGTGGGGGGCTCACAGATACGCAGTATTTT. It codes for CASSLLGGGLTDTQYF.

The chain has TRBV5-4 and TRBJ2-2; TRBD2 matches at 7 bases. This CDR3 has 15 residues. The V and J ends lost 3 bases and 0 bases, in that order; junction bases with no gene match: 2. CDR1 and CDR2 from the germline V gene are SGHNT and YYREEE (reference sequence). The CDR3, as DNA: TGTGCCAGCAGCTCGGGACTACCGAACACCGGGGAGCTGTTTTTT. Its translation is CASSSGLPNTGELFF.

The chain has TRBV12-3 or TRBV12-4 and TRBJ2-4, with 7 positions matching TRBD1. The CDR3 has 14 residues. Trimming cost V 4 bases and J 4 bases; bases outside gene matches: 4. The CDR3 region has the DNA TGTGCCAGCAGTTCGGGGACAGCTAAAAACATTCAGTACTTC. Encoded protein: CASSSGTAKNIQYF.

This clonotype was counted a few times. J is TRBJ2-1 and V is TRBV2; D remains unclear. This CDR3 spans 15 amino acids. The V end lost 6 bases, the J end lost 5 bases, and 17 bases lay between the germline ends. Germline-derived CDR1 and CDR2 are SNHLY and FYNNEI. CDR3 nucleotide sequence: TGTGCCAGCAGCCAGGACGAAGTTGCGCACAATGAGCAGTTCTTC. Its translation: CASSQDEVAHNEQFF.

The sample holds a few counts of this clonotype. The CDR3 loop is CASSLRDYGYTF. The CDR3 nucleotides read TGTGCCAGCAGTTTAAGGGACTATGGCTACACCTTC. V usage is TRBV28 and J usage is TRBJ1-2; no clear D gene. V was pared by 2 bases and J by 3 bases, with 4 bases between. This CDR3 is 12 amino acids long. Germline assignment: CDR1 MDHEN and CDR2 SYDVKM.

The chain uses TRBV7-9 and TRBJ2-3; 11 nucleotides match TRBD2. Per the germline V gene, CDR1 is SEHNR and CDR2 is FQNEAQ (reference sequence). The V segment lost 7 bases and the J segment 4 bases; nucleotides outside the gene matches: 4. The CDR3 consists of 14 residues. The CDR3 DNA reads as TGTGCCAGCATACTGGGACTAGCGGCAGATACGCAGTATTTT. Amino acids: CASILGLAADTQYF. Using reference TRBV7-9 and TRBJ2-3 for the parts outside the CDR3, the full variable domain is DTGVSQNPRHKITKRGQNVTFRCDPISEHNRLYWYRQTLGQGPEFLTYFQNEAQLEKSRLLSDRFSAERPKGSFSTLEIQRTEQGDSAMYLCASILGLAADTQYFGPGTRLTVL.

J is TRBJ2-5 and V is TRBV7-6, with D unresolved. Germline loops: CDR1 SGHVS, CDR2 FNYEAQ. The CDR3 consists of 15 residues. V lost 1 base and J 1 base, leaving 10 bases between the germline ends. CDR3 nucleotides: TGTGCCAGCAGCTTAGTGGCTGGGCGCCAAGAGACCCAGTACTTC. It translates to CASSLVAGRQETQYF.

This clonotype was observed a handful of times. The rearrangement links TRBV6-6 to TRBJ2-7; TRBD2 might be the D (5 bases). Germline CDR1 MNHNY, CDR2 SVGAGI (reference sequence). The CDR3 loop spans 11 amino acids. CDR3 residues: CGTLKDYEQYV. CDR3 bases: TGTGGGACTTTAAAGGACTACGAGCAGTACGTC.

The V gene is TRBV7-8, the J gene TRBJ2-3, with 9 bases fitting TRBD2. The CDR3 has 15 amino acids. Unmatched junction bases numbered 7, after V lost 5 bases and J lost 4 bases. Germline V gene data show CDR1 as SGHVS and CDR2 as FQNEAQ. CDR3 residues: CASSPSGGQADTQYF. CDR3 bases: TGTGCCAGCAGCCCAAGCGGGGGGCAGGCAGATACGCAGTATTTT.

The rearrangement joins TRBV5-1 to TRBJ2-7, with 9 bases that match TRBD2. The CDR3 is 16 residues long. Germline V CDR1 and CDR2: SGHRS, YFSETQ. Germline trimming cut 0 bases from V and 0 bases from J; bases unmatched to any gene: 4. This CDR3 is CASSLDGLAHSYEQYV. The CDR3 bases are TGCGCCAGCAGCTTGGACGGACTAGCGCACTCCTACGAGCAGTACGTC.

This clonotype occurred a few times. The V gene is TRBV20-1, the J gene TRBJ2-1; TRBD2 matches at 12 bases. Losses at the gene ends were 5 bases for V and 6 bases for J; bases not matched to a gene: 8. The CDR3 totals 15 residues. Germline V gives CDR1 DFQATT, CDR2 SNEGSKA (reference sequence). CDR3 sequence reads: CSASSGGAWSNEQFF. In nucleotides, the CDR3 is TGCAGTGCTTCTAGCGGGGGGGCCTGGAGCAATGAGCAGTTCTTC.

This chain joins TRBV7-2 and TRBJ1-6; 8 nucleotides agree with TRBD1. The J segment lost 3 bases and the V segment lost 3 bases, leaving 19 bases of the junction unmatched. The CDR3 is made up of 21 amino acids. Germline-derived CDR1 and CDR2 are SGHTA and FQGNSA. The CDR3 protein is CASSLYWPGSRTGNYNSPLHF. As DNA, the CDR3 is TGTGCCAGCAGCTTGTATTGGCCTGGCTCCCGGACAGGGAACTATAATTCACCCCTCCACTTT.

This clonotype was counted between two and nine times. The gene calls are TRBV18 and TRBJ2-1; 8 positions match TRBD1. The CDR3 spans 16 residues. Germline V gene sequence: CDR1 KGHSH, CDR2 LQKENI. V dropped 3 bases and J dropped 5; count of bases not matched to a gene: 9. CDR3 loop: CASSPLRTGSHNEQFF. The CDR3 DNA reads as TGTGCCAGCTCACCTCTCAGGACAGGGTCCCACAATGAGCAGTTCTTC.

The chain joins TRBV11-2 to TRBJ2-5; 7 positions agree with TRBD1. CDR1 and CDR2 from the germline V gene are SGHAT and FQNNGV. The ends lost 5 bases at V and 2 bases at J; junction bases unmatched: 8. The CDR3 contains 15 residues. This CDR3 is CASSTQQGWQETQYF. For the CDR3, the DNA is TGTGCCAGCAGCACTCAACAGGGGTGGCAAGAGACCCAGTACTTC. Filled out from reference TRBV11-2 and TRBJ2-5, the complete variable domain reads EAGVAQSPRYKIIEKRQSVAFWCNPISGHATLYWYQQILGQGPKLLIQFQNNGVVDDSQLPKDRFSAERLKGVDSTLKIQPAKLEDSAVYLCASSTQQGWQETQYFGPGTRLLVL.

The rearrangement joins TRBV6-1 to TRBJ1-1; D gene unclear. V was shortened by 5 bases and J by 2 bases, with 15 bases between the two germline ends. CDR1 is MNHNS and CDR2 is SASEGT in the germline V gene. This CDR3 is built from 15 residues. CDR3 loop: CASSPRRTGNTEAFF. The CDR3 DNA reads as TGTGCCAGCAGTCCCCGGCGGACGGGCAACACTGAAGCTTTCTTT.

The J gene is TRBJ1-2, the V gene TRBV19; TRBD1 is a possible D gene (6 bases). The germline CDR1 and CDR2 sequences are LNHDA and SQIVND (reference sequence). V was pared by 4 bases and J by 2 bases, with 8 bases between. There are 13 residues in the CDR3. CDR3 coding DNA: TGTGCCAGTAGTAAGGACAGCAACTATGGCTACACCTTC. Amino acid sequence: CASSKDSNYGYTF.

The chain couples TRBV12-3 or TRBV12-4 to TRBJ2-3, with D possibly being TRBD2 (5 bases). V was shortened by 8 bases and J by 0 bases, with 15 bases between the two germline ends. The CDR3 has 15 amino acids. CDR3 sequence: CASWSGGPSTDTQYF. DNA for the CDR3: TGTGCCAGCTGGTCAGGCGGGCCAAGCACAGATACGCAGTATTTT.

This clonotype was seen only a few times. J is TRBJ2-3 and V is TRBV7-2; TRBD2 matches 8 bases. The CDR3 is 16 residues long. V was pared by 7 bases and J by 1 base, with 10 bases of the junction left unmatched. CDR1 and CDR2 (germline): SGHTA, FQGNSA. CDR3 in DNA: TGTGCCAGCACCTTGCGGGGGGCGGGTGGCACAGATACGCAGTATTTT. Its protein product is CASTLRGAGGTDTQYF.

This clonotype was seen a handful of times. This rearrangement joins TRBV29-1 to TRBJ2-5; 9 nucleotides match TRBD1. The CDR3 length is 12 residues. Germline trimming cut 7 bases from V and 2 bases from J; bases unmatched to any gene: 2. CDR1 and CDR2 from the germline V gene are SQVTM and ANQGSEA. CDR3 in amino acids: CSGGQGQETQYF. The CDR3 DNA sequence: TGCAGCGGAGGACAGGGGCAAGAGACCCAGTACTTC.

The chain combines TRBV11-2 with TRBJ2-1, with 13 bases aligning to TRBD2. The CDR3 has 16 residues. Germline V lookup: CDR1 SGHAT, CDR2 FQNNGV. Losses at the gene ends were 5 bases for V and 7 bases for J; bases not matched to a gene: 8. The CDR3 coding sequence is TGTGCCAGCAGCCCGCGACTAGCGGGGGGCTGGAATGAGCAGTTCTTC. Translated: CASSPRLAGGWNEQFF.

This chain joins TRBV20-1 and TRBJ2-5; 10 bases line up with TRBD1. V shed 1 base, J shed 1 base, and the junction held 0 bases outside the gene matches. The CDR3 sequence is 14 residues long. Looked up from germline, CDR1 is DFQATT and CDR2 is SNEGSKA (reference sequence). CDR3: CSARGQGAQETQYF. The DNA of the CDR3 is TGCAGTGCTAGAGGACAGGGGGCCCAAGAGACCCAGTACTTC.

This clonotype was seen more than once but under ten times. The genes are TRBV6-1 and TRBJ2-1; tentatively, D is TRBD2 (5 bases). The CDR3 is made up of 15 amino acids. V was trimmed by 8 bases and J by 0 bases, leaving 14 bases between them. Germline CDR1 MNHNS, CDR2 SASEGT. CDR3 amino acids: CASSGGLLSYNEQFF. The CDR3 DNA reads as TGTGCCAGCTCGGGCGGGTTACTCTCCTACAATGAGCAGTTCTTC.

CDR3 DNA: TGTGCCAGCAGTTTGGGGGTAGGGTCCCAAGAGACCCAGTACTTC. Translated, it gives CASSLGVGSQETQYF. This chain links TRBV12-3 or TRBV12-4 with TRBJ2-5; either TRBD1 or TRBD2 may supply D (5 bases each). Trimming took 3 bases from V and 1 from J, leaving 12 bases between them. This CDR3 has 15 amino acids.

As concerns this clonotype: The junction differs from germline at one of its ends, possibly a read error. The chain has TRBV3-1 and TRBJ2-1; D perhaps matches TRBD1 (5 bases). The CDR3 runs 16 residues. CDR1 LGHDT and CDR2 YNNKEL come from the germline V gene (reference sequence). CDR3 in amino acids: CASSQDPARGSSPSIF. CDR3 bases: TGTGCCAGCAGCCAAGATCCGGCTAGGGGAAGTAGTCCATCAATCTTC.

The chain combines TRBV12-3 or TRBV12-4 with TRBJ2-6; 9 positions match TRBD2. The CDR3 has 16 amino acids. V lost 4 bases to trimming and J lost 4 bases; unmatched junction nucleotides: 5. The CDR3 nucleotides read TGTGCCAGCAGTTGGGTAGCGGGGGTCGGGGCCAACGTCCTGACTTTC. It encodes CASSWVAGVGANVLTF.

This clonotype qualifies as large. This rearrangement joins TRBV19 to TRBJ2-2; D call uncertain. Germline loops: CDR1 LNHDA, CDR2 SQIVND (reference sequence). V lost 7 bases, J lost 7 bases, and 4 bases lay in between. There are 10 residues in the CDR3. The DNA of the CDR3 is TGTGCCAGTAAAGGCGGGGAGCTGTTTTTT. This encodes CASKGGELFF. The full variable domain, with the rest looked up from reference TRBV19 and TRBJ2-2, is DGGITQSPKYLFRKEGQNVTLSCEQNLNHDAMYWYRQDPGQGLRLIYYSQIVNDFQKGDIAEGYSVSREKKESFPLTVTSAQKNPTAFYLCASKGGELFFGEGSRLTVL.

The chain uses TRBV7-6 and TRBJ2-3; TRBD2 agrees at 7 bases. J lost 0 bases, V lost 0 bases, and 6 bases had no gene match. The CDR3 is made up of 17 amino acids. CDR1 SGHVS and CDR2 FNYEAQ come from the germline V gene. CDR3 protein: CASSLAVSGTSTDTQYF. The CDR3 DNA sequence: TGTGCCAGCAGCTTAGCGGTGAGCGGGACGAGCACAGATACGCAGTATTTT.

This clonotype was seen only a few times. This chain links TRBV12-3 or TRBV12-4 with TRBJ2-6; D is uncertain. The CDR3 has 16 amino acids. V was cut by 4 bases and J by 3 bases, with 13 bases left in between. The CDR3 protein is CASSSTDGRGANVLTF. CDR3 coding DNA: TGTGCCAGCAGTTCGACCGATGGCCGTGGGGCCAACGTCCTGACTTTC.